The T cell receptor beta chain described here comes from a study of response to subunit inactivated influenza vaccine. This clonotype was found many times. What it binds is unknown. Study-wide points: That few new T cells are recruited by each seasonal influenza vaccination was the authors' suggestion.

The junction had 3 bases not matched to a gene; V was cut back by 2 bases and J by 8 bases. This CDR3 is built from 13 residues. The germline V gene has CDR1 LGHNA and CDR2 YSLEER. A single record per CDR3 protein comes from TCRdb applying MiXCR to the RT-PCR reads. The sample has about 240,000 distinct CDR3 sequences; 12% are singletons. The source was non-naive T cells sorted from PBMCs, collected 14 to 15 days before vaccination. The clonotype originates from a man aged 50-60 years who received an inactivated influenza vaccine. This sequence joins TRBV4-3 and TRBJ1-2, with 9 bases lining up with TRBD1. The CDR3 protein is CASSQPDRGGYTF. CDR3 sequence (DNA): TGCGCCAGCAGCCAACCGGACAGGGGAGGCTACACCTTC.